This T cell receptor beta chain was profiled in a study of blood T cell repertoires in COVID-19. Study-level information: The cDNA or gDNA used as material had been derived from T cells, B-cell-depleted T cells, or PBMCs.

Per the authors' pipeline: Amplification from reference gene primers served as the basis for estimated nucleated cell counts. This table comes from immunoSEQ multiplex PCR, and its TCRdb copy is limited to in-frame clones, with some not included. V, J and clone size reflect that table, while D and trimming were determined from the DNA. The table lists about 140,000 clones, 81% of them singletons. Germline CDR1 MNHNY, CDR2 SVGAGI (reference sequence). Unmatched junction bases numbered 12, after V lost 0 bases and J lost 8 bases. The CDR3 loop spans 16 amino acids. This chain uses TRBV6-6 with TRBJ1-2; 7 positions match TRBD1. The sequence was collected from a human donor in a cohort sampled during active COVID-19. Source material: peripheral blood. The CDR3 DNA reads TGTGCCAGCAGTTACTCGGACCCCCGACAGGGAGGAGGCTACACCTTC. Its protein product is CASSYSDPRQGGGYTF.